One sample yielded the 30 T cell receptor beta chains listed below, sequenced in a study of cytomegalovirus exposure and HLA in healthy donors. A multiplex PCR was run with 60 Vbeta primers and 13 Jbeta primers. This table comes from immunoSEQ multiplex PCR, and its TCRdb copy is limited to in-frame clones, with some not included. The sample shows 150,000 or so clones, 70% of them seen only once. Sequenced sample: PBMCs. The receptors originated from a woman aged 55-69 years in good health and CMV-seropositive.

The chain uses TRBV5-1 and TRBJ2-3; 11 nucleotides line up with TRBD2. V dropped 4 bases and J dropped 3; count of bases not matched to a gene: 4. CDR1 is SGHRS, CDR2 YFSETQ, per germline. This CDR3 comprises 15 residues. The CDR3 coding sequence is TGCGCCAGCAGCCCGGGACTAGCGGTTACAGATACGCAGTATTTT. Its translation: CASSPGLAVTDTQYF.

The chain has TRBV7-9 and TRBJ2-1, with D possibly TRBD2 on 5 matching bases. The germline V gene has CDR1 SEHNR and CDR2 FQNEAQ (reference sequence). V lost 5 bases to trimming and J lost 7 bases, with 18 bases between them. The CDR3 has 15 residues. CDR3 region: CASSLQSGVRNEQFF. In DNA, the CDR3 is TGTGCCAGCAGCCTTCAGAGCGGAGTTAGGAATGAGCAGTTCTTC.

This clone was recorded many times. This chain connects TRBV28 to TRBJ1-5; unclear D gene. The V gene lost 2 bases and the J gene lost 7 bases, with 6 bases spanning the gap. The CDR3 contains 12 residues. Germline CDR1 MDHEN, CDR2 SYDVKM. In nucleotides, the CDR3 is TGTGCCAGCAGTTTAGGGCAGCAGCCCCAGCATTTT. Translation: CASSLGQQPQHF.

This clone was seen only a few times. The chain couples TRBV5-1 to TRBJ1-2; possible D gene TRBD1, 6 bases. CDR1 and CDR2 from the germline V gene are SGHRS and YFSETQ. Trimming took off 0 bases at V and 8 bases at J, with 11 bases between the two ends. The CDR3 extends over 13 amino acids. CDR3 coding DNA: TGCGCCAGCAGCTTGGGACAGGACTGGGGCTACACCTTC. Amino acids: CASSLGQDWGYTF.

The chain combines TRBV5-1 with TRBJ2-7; TRBD2 agrees at 10 bases. The germline V gene encodes CDR1 SGHRS and CDR2 YFSETQ. The J segment lost 3 bases and the V segment lost 0 bases, leaving 3 bases of the junction unmatched. This CDR3 comprises 15 residues. For the CDR3, the DNA is TGCGCCAGCAGCTTGGCGGCTAGCGGGAGCTACGAGCAGTACTTC. Protein product: CASSLAASGSYEQYF. The full variable domain, with the rest looked up from reference TRBV5-1 and TRBJ2-7, is KAGVTQTPRYLIKTRGQQVTLSCSPISGHRSVSWYQQTPGQGLQFLFEYFSETQRNKGNFPGRFSGRQFSNSRSEMNVSTLELGDSALYLCASSLAASGSYEQYFGPGTRLTVT.

The chain employs TRBV28 and TRBJ1-1; D is perhaps TRBD1 (5 bases). V dropped 2 bases and J dropped 8 bases, with 6 bases sitting between them. Germline V gives CDR1 MDHEN, CDR2 SYDVKM. CDR3 length equals 11 residues. The CDR3 coding sequence is TGTGCCAGCAGTTTACAGGGCGAAGCTTTCTTT. This codes for CASSLQGEAFF.

The chain uses TRBV5-4 and TRBJ2-7, with TRBD1 matching over 9 bases. Germline CDR1 and CDR2: SGHNT and YYREEE (reference sequence). The CDR3 spans 15 residues. The trim removed 3 bases at V and 2 bases at J, leaving 6 bases unmatched. CDR3: CASSSRQGVTYEQYF. The DNA of the CDR3 is TGTGCCAGCAGCTCCCGACAGGGGGTCACCTACGAGCAGTACTTC.

This clone was seen a few times. This chain links TRBV6-4 with TRBJ1-1, with D unresolved. The ends were cut back, 6 bases at V and 7 bases at J, with 21 bases in the middle. The CDR3 has 15 residues. Germline loops: CDR1 MRHNA, CDR2 SNTAGT. This chain's CDR3 is CASRSQGAEHSEAFF. CDR3 sequence (DNA): TGTGCCAGCAGAAGCCAAGGAGCCGAACATAGTGAAGCTTTCTTT.

The J gene is TRBJ2-4, the V gene TRBV6-1; 9 bases are a match to TRBD2. The V gene's germline CDR1 is MNHNS and CDR2 SASEGT. J lost 5 bases, V lost 7 bases, and 9 bases had no gene match. CDR3 length equals 15 residues. The CDR3 DNA follows: TGTGCCAGCATTAGGGGGGTAGCGGGGGAAAACATTCAGTACTTC. Its protein is CASIRGVAGENIQYF.

V and J are TRBV4-1 and TRBJ2-5, with 7 nucleotides matching TRBD2. The junction had 2 bases not matched to a gene; V was cut back by 0 bases and J by 1 base. The CDR3 covers 15 residues. Germline CDR1 and CDR2: MGHRA and YSYEKL. The CDR3 here is CASSQDPSGQETQYF. CDR3 bases: TGCGCCAGCAGCCAAGACCCTAGCGGCCAAGAGACCCAGTACTTC.

The CDR3 sequence: CASAHELGGRAYEQYF. The CDR3 DNA is TGTGCCAGCGCACACGAACTCGGCGGGAGGGCCTACGAGCAGTACTTC. The rearrangement joins TRBV7-2 to TRBJ2-7, with TRBD2 matching over 9 bases. V trimming: 8 bases; J trimming: 2 bases; junction bases outside the gene matches: 13. CDR3 length equals 16 residues. Germline-derived CDR1 and CDR2 are SGHTA and FQGNSA.

A remark on this clone: At one of its ends the junction is not consistent with the germline gene, which may arise from a read error. The sample contains more than one DNA sequence encoding this CDR3. The rearrangement joins TRBV4-2 to TRBJ1-2; D may be TRBD1 (5 bases). CDR1 and CDR2 from the germline V gene are LGHNA and YNFKEQ. The CDR3 runs 15 residues. CDR3 coding DNA: TGTGCCAGCAGCCAAGATCAGGGCATAGTCTATGGTTACACCTTC. Residues: CASSQDQGIVYGYTF.

The V call is TRBV9, the J call TRBJ2-7; TRBD2 aligns across 8 bases. The junction had 9 bases not matched to a gene; V was cut back by 4 bases and J by 3 bases. The germline V gene has CDR1 SGDLS and CDR2 YYNGEE. The CDR3 contains 15 residues. The CDR3 DNA reads TGTGCCAGCAGCCCGGGGGGGAGGCTGGGCTACGAGCAGTACTTC. This encodes CASSPGGRLGYEQYF.

The chain has TRBV30 and TRBJ1-2; 7 bases match TRBD1. The CDR3 consists of 12 residues. The germline CDR1 and CDR2 sequences are GTSNPN and SVGIG (reference sequence). J lost 2 bases, V lost 5 bases, and 2 bases had no gene match. This chain's CDR3 is CAWEQGNYGYTF. The CDR3 region has the DNA TGTGCCTGGGAACAGGGGAACTATGGCTACACCTTC.

The rearrangement uses TRBV5-1 and TRBJ1-1; 8 bases fit TRBD1. The CDR3 has 14 amino acids. V shed 4 bases and J 9 bases; nucleotides not matched to a gene: 11. Germline CDR1 and CDR2: SGHRS and YFSETQ. CDR3 bases: TGCGCCAGCAGCACAGATGGGACAGGACGTCAAGCTTTCTTT. This gives the protein CASSTDGTGRQAFF.

The chain has TRBV10-3 and TRBJ1-2, with a possible D match to TRBD1 (6 bases). V was cut by 0 bases and J by 0 bases, with 11 bases left in between. Germline assignment: CDR1 ENHRY and CDR2 SYGVKD. The CDR3 contains 16 residues. The CDR3, as DNA: TGTGCCATCAGTGAGTCACTGGGGGCGCCTAACTATGGCTACACCTTC. This codes for CAISESLGAPNYGYTF.

The chain has TRBV27 and TRBJ2-7; TRBD2 might be the D (5 bases). Germline V gene data show CDR1 as MNHEY and CDR2 as SMNVEV (reference sequence). The CDR3 sequence is 14 residues long. V was pared by 7 bases and J by 1 base, with 14 bases between. The CDR3 protein is CASTPWTGSYEQYF. The CDR3 nucleotides are TGTGCCAGCACCCCTTGGACGGGGTCCTACGAGCAGTACTTC.

This clone was seen a few times. The chain links TRBV19 to TRBJ1-2; D call uncertain. The CDR3 sequence is 16 residues long. Trimming shortened V by 3 bases and J by 5 bases, and 19 bases separated the two germline ends. Germline V gene sequence: CDR1 LNHDA, CDR2 SQIVND (reference sequence). In nucleotides, the CDR3 is TGTGCCAGTAGTATCTGGGCAGGCGACCTGAAGTATGGCTACACCTTC. Translating gives CASSIWAGDLKYGYTF.

V and J are TRBV6-5 and TRBJ1-2, with 7 bases lining up with TRBD1. Germline V CDR1 and CDR2: MNHEY, SVGAGI. CDR3 size: 12 residues. V gave up 8 bases and J gave up 4 bases; unmatched junction bases: 4. CDR3 sequence: CASLGGGYGYTF. CDR3 DNA: TGTGCCAGCCTAGGGGGCGGCTATGGCTACACCTTC.

V usage is TRBV6-5 and J usage is TRBJ2-5, with 8 nucleotides matching TRBD1. The V gene's germline CDR1 is MNHEY and CDR2 SVGAGI. V lost 5 bases, J lost 4 bases, and 9 bases stayed unmatched. This CDR3 spans 15 amino acids. CDR3: CASSPPRGRAETQYF. The CDR3 bases are TGTGCCAGCAGTCCACCCAGGGGGCGGGCAGAGACCCAGTACTTC.

This clone was observed a few times. The J gene is TRBJ2-1, the V gene TRBV19; no clear D gene. The germline CDR1 and CDR2 sequences are LNHDA and SQIVND (reference sequence). The CDR3 covers 16 residues. Trimming pared 0 bases from V and 2 bases from J, leaving 11 bases between. The chain's CDR3 is CASSIDSQPPYNEQFF. CDR3 bases: TGTGCCAGTAGTATAGATAGCCAGCCCCCCTACAATGAGCAGTTCTTC.

This chain uses TRBV6-6 with TRBJ2-7, with a weak D call TRBD2 (5 bases). V was clipped by 8 bases and J by 6 bases, with 14 bases between them. Germline V CDR1 and CDR2: MNHNY, SVGAGI (reference sequence). The CDR3 contains 12 residues. CDR3 amino acids: CASGITRGEQYF. DNA of the CDR3: TGTGCCAGCGGGATAACCCGGGGCGAGCAGTACTTC.

This clone was observed a single time. This rearrangement joins TRBV7-9 to TRBJ1-4; TRBD1 agrees at 7 bases. The CDR3 length is 16 residues. Looked up from germline, CDR1 is SEHNR and CDR2 is FQNEAQ (reference sequence). The trim removed 3 bases at V and 0 bases at J, leaving 4 bases unmatched. The CDR3 reads CASSFGTVATNEKLFF. The CDR3 nucleotides read TGTGCCAGCAGCTTCGGGACAGTTGCAACTAATGAAAAACTGTTTTTT.

This clone was seen a single time. This rearrangement joins TRBV9 to TRBJ1-1; D perhaps matches TRBD1 (5 bases). Germline assignment: CDR1 SGDLS and CDR2 YYNGEE. This CDR3 spans 15 amino acids. Trimming took off 0 bases at V and 0 bases at J, with 9 bases between the two ends. Written as DNA, the CDR3 is TGTGCCAGCAGCGTAGCCGGGGGGATGAACACTGAAGCTTTCTTT. It yields the protein CASSVAGGMNTEAFF. Supplemented by reference TRBV9 and TRBJ1-1, the full variable domain reads DSGVTQTPKHLITATGQRVTLRCSPRSGDLSVYWYQQSLDQGLQFLIQYYNGEERAKGNILERFSAQQFPDLHSELNLSSLELGDSALYFCASSVAGGMNTEAFFGQGTRLTVV.

The chain joins TRBV10-3 to TRBJ1-1; 8 positions agree with TRBD1. V shed 7 bases, J shed 1 base, and the junction held 5 bases outside the gene matches. The CDR3 length is 14 residues. The V gene's germline CDR1 is ENHRY and CDR2 SYGVKD. CDR3 residues: CAIIAGGRNTEAFF. CDR3 DNA sequence: TGTGCCATCATCGCAGGGGGCAGGAACACTGAAGCTTTCTTT.

The chain employs TRBV30 and TRBJ1-1, with D uncertain. Germline V gene lookup returns CDR1 GTSNPN and CDR2 SVGIG (reference sequence). This CDR3 is 14 amino acids long. With 3 bases removed from V and 0 bases from J, the gap between germline ends came to 11 bases. The CDR3 DNA sequence: TGTGCCTGGAGCGTTGGAGCCCTGAACACTGAAGCTTTCTTT. This encodes CAWSVGALNTEAFF.

The chain employs TRBV7-9 and TRBJ2-1, with D maybe TRBD2 (6 bases). Germline lookup yields CDR1 SEHNR and CDR2 FQNEAQ (reference sequence). The CDR3 is made up of 15 amino acids. V shed 8 bases and J shed 4 bases, with 18 bases lying between them. The chain's CDR3 is CASEGGTHKYNEQFF. The CDR3 coding sequence is TGTGCCAGCGAGGGCGGGACCCATAAATACAATGAGCAGTTCTTC. The full variable domain, with the rest looked up from reference TRBV7-9 and TRBJ2-1, is DTGVSQNPRHKITKRGQNVTFRCDPISEHNRLYWYRQTLGQGPEFLTYFQNEAQLEKSRLLSDRFSAERPKGSFSTLEIQRTEQGDSAMYLCASEGGTHKYNEQFFGPGTRLTVL.

This chain links TRBV4-2 with TRBJ2-5; the match to TRBD2 covers 8 bases. The end of the DNA is better explained by TRBJ2-7, so the J call may be wrong. This CDR3 comprises 16 residues. Germline V gene data show CDR1 as LGHNA and CDR2 as YNFKEQ. This CDR3 is CASSQDFTSGSYEQYF. Here the CDR3 DNA reads TGTGCCAGCAGCCAAGATTTTACTAGCGGCTCCTACGAGCAGTACTTC.

The CDR3 loop is CASSSKRTSGSNEQFF. The CDR3, as DNA: TGTGCCAGTAGTAGTAAAAGGACTAGCGGGAGTAATGAGCAGTTCTTC. The V gene is TRBV19, the J gene TRBJ2-1, with 13 positions matching TRBD2. V shed 4 bases, J shed 7 bases, and the junction held 7 bases outside the gene matches. The CDR3 length is 16 residues. In germline, CDR1 is LNHDA, CDR2 SQIVND (reference sequence).

This chain uses TRBV9 with TRBJ2-1, with TRBD2 matching 8 bases. The CDR3 loop spans 16 amino acids. Germline CDR1 and CDR2: SGDLS and YYNGEE. V lost 5 bases, J lost 7 bases, and 14 bases stayed unmatched. The CDR3 sequence is CASREGPSGRRNEQFF. CDR3 nucleotide sequence: TGTGCCAGCAGAGAGGGGCCCAGCGGGAGAAGGAATGAGCAGTTCTTC.